Described below is a single T cell receptor (beta chain) sequence and its context. This entry belongs to a study of blood T cell repertoires in COVID-19. Study summary: The United States, Italy and Spain supplied acute and convalescent COVID-19 samples. In each case, the material was cDNA or gDNA derived from T cells, B-cell-depleted T cells, or PBMCs.

CDR1 and CDR2 (germline): SNHLY, FYNNEI. The CDR3 totals 14 residues. With 6 bases clipped from V and 10 bases from J, the junction kept 6 bases outside the gene matches. As handled by the study authors: Using reference gene primer amplification, nucleated cell counts were estimated. Assay: immunoSEQ multiplex PCR; the TCRdb copy retains only in-frame clones and omits some. V, J and clone size reflect that table, while D and trimming were determined from the DNA. The sample holds about 130,000 clones, approximately 80% seen once. This TCR came from a woman aged 45 to 65 with acute or convalescent COVID-19. The rearrangement joins TRBV2 to TRBJ1-6; TRBD1 aligns across 10 bases. Source material: peripheral blood. The CDR3 bases are TGTGCCAGCAGACCCGACAGGGGGCAGTCACCCCTCCACTTT. Its protein product is CASRPDRGQSPLHF.